Presented here are 19 T cell receptor beta chains from one specimen sequenced in a study of breast tumors, draining lymph nodes, adjacent tissues. TCRdb redid the calling of the multiplex PCR reads with MiXCR, one entry per CDR3 protein. This table holds some 130,000 distinct CDR3 sequences, around 24% found once. Axillary draining lymph nodes of breast cancer patients supplied the node samples. Sequencing was performed on axillary lymph node tissue. The receptors were sampled from a female donor with breast cancer. Some clones in this sample may be carry-over from other donors' samples.

Points on this clonotype: A much bigger clone sits one base away, suggesting this may be a read error. V is TRBV6-1 and J is TRBJ2-5, with D perhaps matching TRBD2 (6 bases). V lost 8 bases, J lost 5 bases, and 24 bases lay in between. The V gene's germline CDR1 is MNHNS and CDR2 SASEGT. CDR3 length equals 16 residues. CDR3 nucleotides: TGTGCCAGCGGGGCACCAGCGGGTGCTTCGGAGGAGACCCAGTACTTC. Translating it yields CASGAPAGASEETQYF.

In its sample, this clonotype was seen many times. The chain combines TRBV10-3 with TRBJ1-4, with D hard to call. Trimming pared 4 bases from V and 5 bases from J, leaving 8 bases between. CDR3 length: 13 amino acids. CDR1 and CDR2 from the germline V gene are ENHRY and SYGVKD. The CDR3 DNA follows: TGTGCCATCAGTGGGTACTACAATGAAAAACTGTTTTTT. It yields the protein CAISGYYNEKLFF.

This clonotype was found many times. This chain links TRBV20-1 with TRBJ2-5; TRBD2 is a possible D gene (6 bases). The germline V gene has CDR1 DFQATT and CDR2 SNEGSKA (reference sequence). Trimming stripped 0 bases from V and 4 bases from J, with 15 bases between. The CDR3 extends over 15 amino acids. DNA of the CDR3: TGCAGTGCTAGAGATAATCCGGGAGAGGCAGAGACCCAGTACTTC. This translates into CSARDNPGEAETQYF.

As concerns this clonotype: With a much larger clone just one base away, this may be a read error. The rearrangement uses TRBV6-5 and TRBJ1-2; the D gene is possibly TRBD1 (6 bases). This CDR3 has 13 residues. The ends were cut back, 7 bases at V and 4 bases at J, with 13 bases in the middle. Per germline, CDR1 MNHEY and CDR2 SVGAGI. DNA of the CDR3: TGTGCCAGCAATTCAGGGGCCTTCTATGGCTACACCTTC. This codes for CASNSGAFYGYTF.

This clonotype was seen repeatedly, ten times or more. The gene calls are TRBV19 and TRBJ2-2; D unresolved. CDR3 length: 11 amino acids. Germline V gene sequence: CDR1 LNHDA, CDR2 SQIVND (reference sequence). Between the trimmed V and J ends, which lost 7 bases and 2 bases, there was a span of 2 bases. The CDR3 region is CASNNTGELFF. DNA for the CDR3: TGTGCCAGTAATAACACCGGGGAGCTGTTTTTT. Based on the CDR3 plus reference TRBV19 and TRBJ2-2, the full variable domain is DGGITQSPKYLFRKEGQNVTLSCEQNLNHDAMYWYRQDPGQGLRLIYYSQIVNDFQKGDIAEGYSVSREKKESFPLTVTSAQKNPTAFYLCASNNTGELFFGEGSRLTVL.

The chain joins TRBV6-9 to TRBJ2-3, with D possibly TRBD2 on 7 matching bases. V was trimmed by 5 bases and J by 5 bases, leaving 14 bases between them. The germline CDR1 and CDR2 sequences are MNHGY and SVAAGI. This CDR3 region has 14 residues. The CDR3 nucleotides read TGTGCCAGCAGTCCGCGGGGGCCAGTAGATACGCAGTATTTT. Translating it yields CASSPRGPVDTQYF.

The chain joins TRBV5-4 to TRBJ2-7; 12 bases align to TRBD2. Germline V lookup: CDR1 SGHNT, CDR2 YYREEE (reference sequence). The CDR3 runs 14 residues. V lost 2 bases and J lost 5; bases outside the gene matches: 2. The CDR3 nucleotides read TGTGCCAGCAGCTTACTAGCGGGAGGCAACGAGCAGTACTTC. This translates into CASSLLAGGNEQYF.

Comments on this clonotype: At one end, the junction sequence differs from germline, possibly due to a read error. The gene calls are TRBV4-3 and TRBJ2-6; a weak D match, TRBD2 (6 bases). The CDR3 is 18 residues long. Looked up from germline, CDR1 is LGHNA and CDR2 is YSLEER. The CDR3 coding sequence is TGCGCCAGCAGCCAGGGGAAACTTGGAGGGTCTGGGGCCAACATCCTGACTTTC. The encoded protein is CASSQGKLGGSGANILTF.

Note on this clonotype: This may be a read error: a much more frequent sequence differs by one nucleotide. The CDR3 does not close with the conserved phenylalanine or tryptophan, likely indicating a read error. The rearrangement uses TRBV30 and TRBJ2-1, with 8 bases matching TRBD1. V trimming: 3 bases; J trimming: 7 bases; junction bases outside the gene matches: 5. The CDR3 length is 13 residues. The germline V gene has CDR1 GTSNPN and CDR2 SVGIG (reference sequence). The CDR3 bases are TGTGCCTGGAGAGGGGACAGGAGGAATGAGCAGTTCTCC. Encoded protein: CAWRGDRRNEQFS.

This clonotype was counted ten times or more. This chain uses TRBV7-2 with TRBJ1-5; no reliable D call. V lost 1 base and J lost 3, with 10 bases in between. CDR3 size: 15 residues. Germline CDR1 is SGHTA and CDR2 is FQGNSA. The CDR3, as DNA: TGTGCCAGCAGCTTAGAAGTAGGGTTCAATCAGCCCCAGCATTTT. This encodes CASSLEVGFNQPQHF.

Worth noting for this clonotype: One end of the junction is discordant with germline, which a read error may explain. CDR3 in DNA: TGTGCCAGCACTCCGGGGCGACTAGCGGGATTTAACGGGGGGCTGTTTTTT. Encoded protein: CASTPGRLAGFNGGLFF. The chain employs TRBV6-6 and TRBJ2-2; 11 bases agree with TRBD2. The length of the CDR3 is 17 residues. Germline CDR1 MNHNY, CDR2 SVGAGI (reference sequence).

V usage is TRBV3-2 and J usage is TRBJ1-2. TRBV3-2 is noted as a pseudogene. The CDR3 is made up of 13 amino acids. In DNA, the CDR3 is TGTGCCAGCAGCCAAGACAGTAACTATGGCTACACCTTC. This codes for CASSQDSNYGYTF.

At least ten counts were recorded for this clonotype. The chain couples TRBV6-5 to TRBJ2-1; 8 bases agree with TRBD2. This CDR3 comprises 12 residues. Germline V gene sequence: CDR1 MNHEY, CDR2 SVGAGI. V lost 2 bases to trimming and J lost 9 bases; unmatched junction nucleotides: 0. The CDR3 sequence: CASSYSGGEQFF. The CDR3 nucleotides read TGTGCCAGCAGTTACAGCGGGGGTGAGCAGTTCTTC.

This clonotype was picked up many times. The genes are TRBV10-3 and TRBJ2-3; D possibly uses TRBD1 or TRBD2 (6 bases each). The V gene's germline CDR1 is ENHRY and CDR2 SYGVKD. V lost 3 bases and J lost 2, with 12 bases in between. The CDR3 runs 15 residues. CDR3 in DNA: TGTGCCATCAGTGAAGGGGGGACTTCCACAGATACGCAGTATTTT. This sequence encodes CAISEGGTSTDTQYF.

The V gene is TRBV28, the J gene TRBJ2-1, with TRBD2 identical over 11 bases. With V trimmed by 2 bases and J by 3 bases, 18 bases remained unmatched. Per the germline V gene, CDR1 is MDHEN and CDR2 is SYDVKM. CDR3 length: 21 amino acids. CDR3 bases: TGTGCCAGCAGTTTAGGGGTCAGGGGGGGTCTAGCGGGAGGCATCTACAATGAGCAGTTCTTC. Encoded protein: CASSLGVRGGLAGGIYNEQFF.

This clonotype was recorded at least ten times. The J gene is TRBJ2-7, the V gene TRBV19; 9 bases map to TRBD2. The junction had 5 bases not matched to a gene; V was cut back by 6 bases and J by 2 bases. The germline V gene encodes CDR1 LNHDA and CDR2 SQIVND (reference sequence). The CDR3 runs to 14 residues. The CDR3: CASRASGAPYEQYF. The CDR3 bases are TGTGCCAGTAGGGCTAGCGGGGCCCCCTACGAGCAGTACTTC. The full variable domain, in which reference TRBV19 and TRBJ2-7 provide the parts outside the CDR3, is DGGITQSPKYLFRKEGQNVTLSCEQNLNHDAMYWYRQDPGQGLRLIYYSQIVNDFQKGDIAEGYSVSREKKESFPLTVTSAQKNPTAFYLCASRASGAPYEQYFGPGTRLTVT.

The rearrangement links TRBV5-6 to TRBJ2-3; D possibly corresponds to TRBD2 (6 bases). This CDR3 comprises 15 residues. Germline CDR1 reads SGHDT; CDR2 reads YYEEEE. With 0 bases removed from V and 6 bases from J, the gap between germline ends came to 14 bases. The CDR3 spells CASSLAAAGRDTQYF. The CDR3 DNA reads as TGTGCCAGCAGCTTGGCCGCGGCGGGGCGGGATACGCAGTATTTT. Filled out from reference TRBV5-6 and TRBJ2-3, the complete variable domain reads DAGVTQSPTHLIKTRGQQVTLRCSPKSGHDTVSWYQQALGQGPQFIFQYYEEEERQRGNFPDRFSGHQFPNYSSELNVNALLLGDSALYLCASSLAAAGRDTQYFGPGTRLTVL.

This clonotype has ten or more counts. V and J are TRBV6-2 or TRBV6-3 and TRBJ2-2; 10 bases agree with TRBD1. Losses at the gene ends were 5 bases for V and 6 bases for J; bases not matched to a gene: 6. Germline loops: CDR1 MNHEY, CDR2 SVGEGT. This CDR3 has 15 amino acids. CDR3 coding DNA: TGTGCCAGCAGTCCCGGGACAGGGGTCCCCGGGGAGCTGTTTTTT. This encodes CASSPGTGVPGELFF.

This clonotype appeared many times. This sequence joins TRBV9 and TRBJ2-5; 11 bases are a match to TRBD2. V lost 0 bases, J lost 3 bases, and 10 bases stayed unmatched. CDR3 length equals 18 residues. Germline CDR1 SGDLS, CDR2 YYNGEE. DNA of the CDR3: TGTGCCAGCAGCGTAGACGCGGCTAGCGGGAGGTTAGAAGAGACCCAGTACTTC. Its translation: CASSVDAASGRLEETQYF.